The 23 T cell receptor beta chains presented below share a single source sample, sequenced in a study of beta chain features in type 1 diabetes. The isolated RNA, all of it, was reverse transcribed, so expressed TCRB transcripts were what got sequenced. Clones were sequenced by immunoSEQ multiplex PCR, and TCRdb holds only the in-frame ones, with some missing. This table holds some 900,000 clones, roughly 15% found once. What was sequenced was naive CD4+ T cells from blood. The receptors come from a woman under 30 in good health.

The chain joins TRBV7-7 to TRBJ1-1; D gene uncertain. Germline V gene lookup returns CDR1 SSHAT and CDR2 FNYEAQ (reference sequence). The CDR3 length is 13 residues. Trimming removed 1 base at V and 7 bases at J, with 10 bases between. CDR3 sequence (DNA): TGTGCCAGCAGCTTAGAGGCAAACCTTGAAGCTTTCTTT. It specifies CASSLEANLEAFF. The variable domain in full, completed from reference TRBV7-7 and TRBJ1-1, reads GAGVSQSPRYKVTKRGQDVTLRCDPISSHATLYWYQQALGQGPEFLTYFNYEAQPDKSGLPSDRFSAERPEGSISTLTIQRTEQRDSAMYRCASSLEANLEAFFGQGTRLTVV.

The chain uses TRBV10-3 and TRBJ2-2; no firm D call. The length of the CDR3 is 14 residues. Germline-derived CDR1 and CDR2 are ENHRY and SYGVKD. V was pared by 8 bases and J by 5 bases, with 15 bases between. This chain's CDR3 is CAIRVGVGTGELFF. The CDR3 nucleotides are TGTGCCATCCGGGTGGGCGTAGGGACCGGGGAGCTGTTTTTT.

A few counts support this clone. The chain uses TRBV28 and TRBJ2-7, with 9 bases aligning to TRBD1. The germline V gene encodes CDR1 MDHEN and CDR2 SYDVKM. CDR3 length: 16 amino acids. V lost 6 bases and J lost 4; bases outside the gene matches: 13. The CDR3 nucleotides are TGTGCCAGCAGCTCCCCGGGACAGGGCGTGGGTTACGAGCAGTACTTC. Protein: CASSSPGQGVGYEQYF.

As DNA, the CDR3 is TGTGCCAGCAGCCCTAGCGGGAGGGCCTTTTCCGGGGAGCTGTTTTTT. Translating it yields CASSPSGRAFSGELFF. The V gene is TRBV5-4, the J gene TRBJ2-2, with TRBD2 matching over 12 bases. This CDR3 has 16 residues. Trimming cost V 4 bases and J 6 bases; bases outside gene matches: 7. Germline CDR1 SGHNT, CDR2 YYREEE (reference sequence).

The chain links TRBV28 to TRBJ2-5; D unclear. This CDR3 region has 14 residues. CDR1 is MDHEN, CDR2 SYDVKM, per germline. The V end lost 3 bases, the J end lost 5 bases, and 13 bases lay between the germline ends. CDR3 DNA: TGTGCCAGCAGTTTCTTTAGTAGCCGGGAGACCCAGTACTTC. This encodes CASSFFSSRETQYF. Based on the CDR3 plus reference TRBV28 and TRBJ2-5, the full variable domain is DVKVTQSSRYLVKRTGEKVFLECVQDMDHENMFWYRQDPGLGLRLIYFSYDVKMKEKGDIPEGYSVSREKKERFSLILESASTNQTSMYLCASSFFSSRETQYFGPGTRLLVL.

This clone showed up just a few times. This chain uses TRBV12-5 with TRBJ2-1; D unresolved. This CDR3 spans 12 amino acids. V shed 0 bases and J shed 6 bases, with 3 bases lying between them. Germline CDR1 reads LGHNT; CDR2 reads FRNRAP. Here the CDR3 reads CASGLVGNEQFF. CDR3 coding DNA: TGTGCTAGTGGTTTGGTAGGCAATGAGCAGTTCTTC.

This clone was observed a few times. V gene TRBV9 combines with J gene TRBJ2-4; 7 positions match TRBD1. The junction had 15 bases not matched to a gene; V was cut back by 0 bases and J by 12 bases. Germline CDR1 reads SGDLS; CDR2 reads YYNGEE. CDR3 size: 16 residues. The CDR3 loop is CASSVATGPHRGYQYF. Written as DNA, the CDR3 is TGTGCCAGCAGCGTAGCTACTGGACCCCACAGGGGATATCAGTACTTC.

The table lists this clone with a few counts. The chain is built from TRBV5-1 and TRBJ2-7; D perhaps matches TRBD1 (5 bases). The CDR3 has 15 residues. Trimming stripped 4 bases from V and 8 bases from J, with 22 bases between. Germline lookup yields CDR1 SGHRS and CDR2 YFSETQ. In DNA, the CDR3 is TGCGCCAGCAGCCCTGGGGCGACATCGGTGGTCCAGCAGTACTTC. This encodes CASSPGATSVVQQYF.

The gene calls are TRBV9 and TRBJ2-7; TRBD1 is a possible D gene (5 bases). In germline, CDR1 is SGDLS, CDR2 YYNGEE. CDR3 size: 15 residues. The V end lost 0 bases, the J end lost 3 bases, and 13 bases lay between the germline ends. The CDR3 here is CASSVAGQVGYEQYF. CDR3 bases: TGTGCCAGCAGCGTAGCCGGACAAGTAGGCTACGAGCAGTACTTC.

This clone showed up just a few times. This chain links TRBV28 with TRBJ2-1, with 7 nucleotides matching TRBD2. Germline CDR1 reads MDHEN; CDR2 reads SYDVKM. The ends lost 8 bases at V and 1 base at J; junction bases unmatched: 5. The CDR3 loop spans 14 amino acids. The CDR3 nucleotides are TGTGCCAGCCTCGGGGAGGGATCCTACAATGAGCAGTTCTTC. Translated: CASLGEGSYNEQFF.

This clone was recorded a few times. The chain recombines TRBV9 with TRBJ2-5; 7 bases map to TRBD2. V shed 3 bases and J 2 bases; nucleotides not matched to a gene: 10. The CDR3 length is 16 residues. Germline V gives CDR1 SGDLS, CDR2 YYNGEE. CDR3 sequence reads: CASSAWSGNGQETQYF. DNA for the CDR3: TGTGCCAGCAGCGCATGGAGCGGGAATGGGCAAGAGACCCAGTACTTC.

This clone was seen more than once but under ten times. The chain joins TRBV9 to TRBJ2-2; D call uncertain. Looked up from germline, CDR1 is SGDLS and CDR2 is YYNGEE. This CDR3 is built from 14 residues. V was pared by 7 bases and J by 0 bases, with 10 bases between. The CDR3 DNA reads as TGTGCCAGCGCCCTTAATTCGAACACCGGGGAGCTGTTTTTT. Residues: CASALNSNTGELFF.

This clone appeared a few times. V usage is TRBV18 and J usage is TRBJ1-3, with D perhaps TRBD1 (5 bases). V was trimmed by 6 bases and J by 0 bases, leaving 6 bases between them. Germline CDR1 KGHSH, CDR2 LQKENI. The CDR3 totals 13 residues. The CDR3 nucleotides are TGTGCCAGCTCGACAGACTCTGGAAACACCATATATTTT. It codes for CASSTDSGNTIYF.

A word on this clone: A read error is possible here, since a much larger clone lies one base away. The V call is TRBV11-2, the J call TRBJ2-1; D gene uncertain. CDR1 is SGHAT and CDR2 is FQNNGV in the germline V gene. The CDR3 length is 11 residues. Trimming took 4 bases from V and 6 from J, leaving 4 bases between them. The CDR3: CASSSINEQFF. Here the CDR3 DNA reads TGTGCCAGCAGCTCAATCAATGAGCAGTTCTTC.

As regards this clone: The junction differs from germline at one of its ends, possibly a read error. The V and J genes are TRBV5-4 and TRBJ2-1, with D possibly being TRBD2 (6 bases). The CDR3 is 16 amino acids. Germline V gene data show CDR1 as SGHNT and CDR2 as YYREEE (reference sequence). The CDR3 sequence: CASSQGSGAAKTEQFF. CDR3 coding DNA: TGCGCCAGCAGCCAAGGGTCGGGAGCGGCTAAGACAGAGCAGTTCTTC.

The V gene is TRBV18, the J gene TRBJ2-3, with no clear D. Trimming pared 3 bases from V and 2 bases from J, leaving 15 bases between. The CDR3 consists of 16 residues. In germline, CDR1 is KGHSH, CDR2 LQKENI. CDR3: CASSPPTVRPTDTQYF. The CDR3, as DNA: TGTGCCAGCTCACCTCCGACTGTGCGGCCCACAGATACGCAGTATTTT.

This chain connects TRBV18 to TRBJ2-1; no clear D. V was trimmed by 6 bases and J by 1 base, leaving 13 bases between them. CDR3 length: 15 residues. The germline CDR1 and CDR2 sequences are KGHSH and LQKENI. The CDR3 loop reads CASSPTVGSYNEQFF. CDR3 in DNA: TGTGCCAGCTCCCCGACGGTCGGATCCTACAATGAGCAGTTCTTC.

The rearrangement joins TRBV18 to TRBJ2-2; 7 bases fit TRBD1. In germline, CDR1 is KGHSH, CDR2 LQKENI. The CDR3 loop spans 15 amino acids. V dropped 3 bases and J dropped 7; count of bases not matched to a gene: 8. The CDR3 DNA reads as TGTGCCAGCTCACCCCCGGGACAGACGGGCGGGGAGCTGTTTTTT. This translates into CASSPPGQTGGELFF.

V gene TRBV28 combines with J gene TRBJ1-5; a possible D gene is TRBD1 (5 bases). Trimming removed 2 bases at V and 1 base at J, with 9 bases between. The length of the CDR3 is 15 residues. From germline, CDR1 is MDHEN and CDR2 SYDVKM. The CDR3 bases are TGTGCCAGCAGTTTAGTGACAGTAAGCAATCAGCCCCAGCATTTT. Translated, it gives CASSLVTVSNQPQHF.

This sequence joins TRBV6-5 and TRBJ1-1; unclear D gene. V lost 0 bases to trimming and J lost 5 bases, with 13 bases between them. CDR1 and CDR2 (germline): MNHEY, SVGAGI. The CDR3 length is 15 residues. The CDR3 sequence is CASSYSGPPRTEAFF. CDR3 DNA: TGTGCCAGCAGTTACTCCGGGCCCCCCAGGACTGAAGCTTTCTTT.

This clone has just a few counts. This sample also contains other DNA sequences that code for the same CDR3. V and J are TRBV18 and TRBJ2-5; D is unclear. Trimming pared 3 bases from V and 5 bases from J, leaving 10 bases between. The germline CDR1 and CDR2 sequences are KGHSH and LQKENI. The CDR3 runs 13 residues. The CDR3 DNA reads as TGTGCCAGCTCACCGCAAGACGGGGAGACCCAGTACTTC. Translating it yields CASSPQDGETQYF. Based on the CDR3 plus reference TRBV18 and TRBJ2-5, the full variable domain is NAGVMQNPRHLVRRRGQEARLRCSPMKGHSHVYWYRQLPEEGLKFMVYLQKENIIDESGMPKERFSAEFPKEGPSILRIQQVVRGDSAAYFCASSPQDGETQYFGPGTRLLVL.

This sequence joins TRBV7-8 and TRBJ2-2, with TRBD1 as a possible D gene (6 bases). The CDR3 covers 14 residues. V was cut by 3 bases and J by 3 bases, with 8 bases left in between. The V gene's germline CDR1 is SGHVS and CDR2 FQNEAQ. As DNA, the CDR3 is TGTGCCAGCAGCTTTAACAGGGACACCGGGGAGCTGTTTTTT. Amino acids: CASSFNRDTGELFF.

This clone was detected a few times. The CDR3 coding sequence is TGCGCCAGCAGCCAAGACGGCCAGGGAAGAAACACCATATATTTT. Amino acids: CASSQDGQGRNTIYF. This chain connects TRBV4-3 to TRBJ1-3, with TRBD1 as a possible D gene (5 bases). The germline V and J ends were trimmed by 0 bases and 5 bases, with 11 bases remaining between them. CDR1 and CDR2 from the germline V gene are LGHNA and YSLEER. The CDR3 is made up of 15 amino acids.